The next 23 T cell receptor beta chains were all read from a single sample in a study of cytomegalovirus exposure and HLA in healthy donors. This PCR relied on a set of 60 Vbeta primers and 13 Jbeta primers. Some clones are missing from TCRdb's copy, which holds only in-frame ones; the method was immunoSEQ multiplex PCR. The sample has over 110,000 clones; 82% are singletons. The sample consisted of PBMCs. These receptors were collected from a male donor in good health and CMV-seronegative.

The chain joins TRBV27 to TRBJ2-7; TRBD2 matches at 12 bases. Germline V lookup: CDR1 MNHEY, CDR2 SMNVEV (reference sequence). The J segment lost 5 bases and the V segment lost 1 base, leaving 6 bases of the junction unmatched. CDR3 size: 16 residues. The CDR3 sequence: CASSLLLAGGAHEQYF. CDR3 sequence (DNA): TGTGCCAGCAGTTTATTACTAGCGGGAGGCGCGCACGAGCAGTACTTC.

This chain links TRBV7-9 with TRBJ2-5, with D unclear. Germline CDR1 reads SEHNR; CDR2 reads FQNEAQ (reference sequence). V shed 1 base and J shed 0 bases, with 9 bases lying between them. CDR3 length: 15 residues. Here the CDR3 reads CASSLEQMYQETQYF. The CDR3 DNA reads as TGTGCCAGCAGCTTAGAACAGATGTACCAAGAGACCCAGTACTTC.

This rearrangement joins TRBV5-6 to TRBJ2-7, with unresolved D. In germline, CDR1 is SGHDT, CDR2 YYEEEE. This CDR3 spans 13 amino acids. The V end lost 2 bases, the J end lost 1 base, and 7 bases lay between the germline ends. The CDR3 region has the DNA TGTGCCAGCAGCTTCTACAGTTCCTACGAGCAGTACTTC. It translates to CASSFYSSYEQYF.

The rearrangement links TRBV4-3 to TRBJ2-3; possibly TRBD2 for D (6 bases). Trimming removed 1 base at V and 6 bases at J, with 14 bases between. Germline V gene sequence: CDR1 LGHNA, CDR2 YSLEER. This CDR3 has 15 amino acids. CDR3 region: CASSQGLVGWDTQYF. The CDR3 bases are TGCGCCAGCAGCCAAGGACTAGTCGGGTGGGATACGCAGTATTTT.

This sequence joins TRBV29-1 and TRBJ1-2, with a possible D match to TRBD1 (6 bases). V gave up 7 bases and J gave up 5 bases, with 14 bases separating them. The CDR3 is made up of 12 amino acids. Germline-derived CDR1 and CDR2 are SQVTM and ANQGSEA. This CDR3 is CSDRGGAYGYTF. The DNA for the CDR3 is TGCAGCGACCGAGGGGGGGCATATGGCTACACCTTC. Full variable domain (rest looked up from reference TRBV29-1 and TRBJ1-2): SAVISQKPSRDICQRGTSLTIQCQVDSQVTMMFWYRQQPGQSLTLIATANQGSEATYESGFVIDKFPISRPNLTFSTLTVSNMSPEDSSIYLCSDRGGAYGYTFGSGTRLTVV.

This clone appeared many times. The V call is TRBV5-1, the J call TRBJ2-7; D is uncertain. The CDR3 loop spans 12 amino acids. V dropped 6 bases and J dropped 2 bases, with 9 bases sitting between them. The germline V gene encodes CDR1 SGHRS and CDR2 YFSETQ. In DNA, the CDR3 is TGCGCCAGCAATCTGAGTCCCTACGAGCAGTACTTC. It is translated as CASNLSPYEQYF. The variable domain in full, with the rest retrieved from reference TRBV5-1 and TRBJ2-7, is KAGVTQTPRYLIKTRGQQVTLSCSPISGHRSVSWYQQTPGQGLQFLFEYFSETQRNKGNFPGRFSGRQFSNSRSEMNVSTLELGDSALYLCASNLSPYEQYFGPGTRLTVT.

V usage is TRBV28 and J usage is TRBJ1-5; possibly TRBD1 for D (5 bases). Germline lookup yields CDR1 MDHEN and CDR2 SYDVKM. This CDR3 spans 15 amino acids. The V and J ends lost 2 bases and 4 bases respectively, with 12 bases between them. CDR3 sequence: CASSLPRRGNQPQHF. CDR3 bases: TGTGCCAGCAGTTTACCGAGAAGGGGAAATCAGCCCCAGCATTTT.

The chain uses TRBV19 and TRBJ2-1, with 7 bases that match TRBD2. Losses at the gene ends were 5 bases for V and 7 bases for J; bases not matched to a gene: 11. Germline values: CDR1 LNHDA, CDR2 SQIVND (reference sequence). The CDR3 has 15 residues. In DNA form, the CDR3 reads TGTGCCAGTAGTGTTGCGGGAGCGACAACGAATGAGCAGTTCTTC. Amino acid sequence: CASSVAGATTNEQFF.

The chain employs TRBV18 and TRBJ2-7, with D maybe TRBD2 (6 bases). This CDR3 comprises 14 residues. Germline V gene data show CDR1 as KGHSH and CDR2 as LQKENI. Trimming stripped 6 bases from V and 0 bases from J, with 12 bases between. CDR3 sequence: CASSAADYSYEQYF. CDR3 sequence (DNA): TGTGCCAGCTCCGCGGCGGACTACTCCTACGAGCAGTACTTC.

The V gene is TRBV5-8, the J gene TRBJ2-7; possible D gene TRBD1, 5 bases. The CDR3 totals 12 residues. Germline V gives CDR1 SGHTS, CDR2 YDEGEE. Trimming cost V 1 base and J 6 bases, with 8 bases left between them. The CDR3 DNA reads TGTGCCAGCAGCTTGAAGGGGATCGAGCAGTACTTC. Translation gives CASSLKGIEQYF. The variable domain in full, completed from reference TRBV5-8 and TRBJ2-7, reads EAGVTQSPTHLIKTRGQQATLRCSPISGHTSVYWYQQALGLGLQFLLWYDEGEERNRGNFPPRFSGRQFPNYSSELNVNALELEDSALYLCASSLKGIEQYFGPGTRLTVT.

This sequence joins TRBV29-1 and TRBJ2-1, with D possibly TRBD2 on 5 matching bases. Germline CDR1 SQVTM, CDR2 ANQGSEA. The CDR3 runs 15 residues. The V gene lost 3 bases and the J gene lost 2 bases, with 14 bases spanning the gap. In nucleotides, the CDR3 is TGCAGCGTTGATTCTGGCGGGCAGACCTACAATGAGCAGTTCTTC. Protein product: CSVDSGGQTYNEQFF.

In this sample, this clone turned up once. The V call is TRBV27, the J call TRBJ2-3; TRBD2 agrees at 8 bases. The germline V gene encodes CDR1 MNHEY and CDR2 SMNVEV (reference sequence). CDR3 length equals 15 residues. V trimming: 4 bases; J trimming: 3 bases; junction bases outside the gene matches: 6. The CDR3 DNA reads TGTGCCAGCAGTTATGGACTAGCCCAGACAGATACGCAGTATTTT. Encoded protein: CASSYGLAQTDTQYF.

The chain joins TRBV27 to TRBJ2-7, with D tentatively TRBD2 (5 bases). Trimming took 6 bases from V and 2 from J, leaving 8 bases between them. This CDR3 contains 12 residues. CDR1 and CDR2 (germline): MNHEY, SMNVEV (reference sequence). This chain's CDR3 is CASSHGAYEQYF. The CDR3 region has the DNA TGTGCCAGCAGCCACGGGGCCTACGAGCAGTACTTC.

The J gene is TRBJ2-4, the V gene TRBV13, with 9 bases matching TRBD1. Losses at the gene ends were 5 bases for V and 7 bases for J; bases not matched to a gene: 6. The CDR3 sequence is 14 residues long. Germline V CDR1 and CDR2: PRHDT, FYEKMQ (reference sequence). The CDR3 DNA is TGTGCCAGCAGCGTCGGGACAGGGAGGAACATTCAGTACTTC. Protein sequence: CASSVGTGRNIQYF.

This chain's CDR3 is CASSYGQGSQPQHF. The CDR3 nucleotides read TGTGCCAGCAGTTATGGACAGGGGAGTCAGCCCCAGCATTTT. The chain uses TRBV28 and TRBJ1-5, with TRBD1 matching over 9 bases. Germline trimming cut 4 bases from V and 6 bases from J; bases unmatched to any gene: 4. The CDR3 sequence is 14 residues long. Germline V gene data show CDR1 as MDHEN and CDR2 as SYDVKM.

Written as DNA, the CDR3 is TGTGCCAGCAGCACTTCTTACGGGGGCAAAAACATTCAGTACTTC. Translated, it gives CASSTSYGGKNIQYF. The V gene is TRBV25-1, the J gene TRBJ2-4; D is possibly TRBD2 (6 bases). The CDR3 length is 15 residues. Germline assignment: CDR1 MGHDK and CDR2 SYGVNS. V lost 6 bases to trimming and J lost 3 bases, with 15 bases between them. Combining the CDR3 with reference TRBV25-1 and TRBJ2-4 gives the whole variable domain EADIYQTPRYLVIGTGKKITLECSQTMGHDKMYWYQQDPGMELHLIHYSYGVNSTEKGDLSSESTVSRIRTEHFPLTLESARPSHTSQYLCASSTSYGGKNIQYFGAGTRLSVL.

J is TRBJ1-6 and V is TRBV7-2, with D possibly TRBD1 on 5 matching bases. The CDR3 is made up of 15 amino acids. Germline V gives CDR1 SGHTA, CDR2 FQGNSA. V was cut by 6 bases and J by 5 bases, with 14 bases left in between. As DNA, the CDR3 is TGTGCCAGCAGTCCATCCGACAGAAATAATTCACCCCTCCACTTT. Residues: CASSPSDRNNSPLHF.

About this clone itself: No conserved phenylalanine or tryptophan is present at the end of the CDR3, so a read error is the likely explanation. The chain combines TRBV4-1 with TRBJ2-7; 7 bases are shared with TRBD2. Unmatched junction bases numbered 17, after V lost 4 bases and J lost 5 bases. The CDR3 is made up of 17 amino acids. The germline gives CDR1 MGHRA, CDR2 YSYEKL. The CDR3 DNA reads TGCGCCAGCAGCCGAACAACTGGGACTAACATCCCCCACGAGCAGTACCTC. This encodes CASSRTTGTNIPHEQYL.

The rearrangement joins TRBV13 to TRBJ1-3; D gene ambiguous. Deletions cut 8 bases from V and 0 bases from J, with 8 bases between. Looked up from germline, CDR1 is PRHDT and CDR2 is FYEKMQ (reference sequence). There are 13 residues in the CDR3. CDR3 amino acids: CASGHRSGNTIYF. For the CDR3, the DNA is TGTGCCAGCGGCCACCGCTCTGGAAACACCATATATTTT.

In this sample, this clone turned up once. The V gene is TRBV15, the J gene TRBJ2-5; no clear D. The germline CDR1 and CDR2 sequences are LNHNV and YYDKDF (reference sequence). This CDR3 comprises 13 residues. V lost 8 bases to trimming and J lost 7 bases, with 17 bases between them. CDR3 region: CATALGPRGTQYF. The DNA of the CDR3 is TGTGCCACCGCCCTCGGCCCCCGAGGGACCCAGTACTTC.

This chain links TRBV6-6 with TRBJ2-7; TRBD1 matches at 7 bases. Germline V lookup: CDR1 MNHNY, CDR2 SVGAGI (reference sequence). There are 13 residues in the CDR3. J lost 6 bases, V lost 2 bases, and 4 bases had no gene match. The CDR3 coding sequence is TGTGCCAGCAGTTACCGGACAGGCGGCGAGCAGTACTTC. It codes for CASSYRTGGEQYF.

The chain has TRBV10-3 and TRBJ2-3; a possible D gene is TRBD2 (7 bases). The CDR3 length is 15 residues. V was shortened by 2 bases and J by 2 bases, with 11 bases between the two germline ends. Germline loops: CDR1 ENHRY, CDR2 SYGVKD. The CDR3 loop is CAISEAAGATDTQYF. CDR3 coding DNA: TGTGCCATCAGTGAGGCGGCGGGGGCCACAGATACGCAGTATTTT.

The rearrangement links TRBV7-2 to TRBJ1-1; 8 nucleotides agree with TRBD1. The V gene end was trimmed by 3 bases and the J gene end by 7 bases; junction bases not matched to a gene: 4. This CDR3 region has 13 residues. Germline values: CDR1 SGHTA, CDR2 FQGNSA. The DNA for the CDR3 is TGTGCCAGCAGCTTCCAGGGGGCCCTTGAAGCTTTCTTT. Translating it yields CASSFQGALEAFF.